This TCR beta chain is from a study of early T cells in non-severe SARS-CoV-2 infection. General study points: Matching with VDJdb favored anti-spike CD8 responses (missing private and CD4 specificities).

The CDR3 length is 16 residues. Trimming stripped 1 base from V and 2 bases from J, with 15 bases between. TCRdb redid the calling of the 5' RACE reads with MiXCR, one entry per CDR3 protein. The sample holds 27,000 or so distinct CDR3 sequences, approximately 6.3% seen once. This clonotype has ten or more counts. As yet, its antigen is unknown. The TCR was taken from an adult who was a healthcare worker with PCR-confirmed SARS-CoV-2 infection or an uninfected control (not recorded which). The sequencing sample was made of whole blood. The rearrangement joins TRBV12-3 or TRBV12-4 to TRBJ2-7; no clear D. In nucleotides, the CDR3 is TGTGCCAGCAGTTTAGTACTCCGGCTCGGCCCCTACGAGCAGTACTTC. It translates to CASSLVLRLGPYEQYF.